The 22 T cell receptor beta chains below all came from one sample that was sequenced in a study of T cell clonality in common variable immunodeficiency. Clones were sequenced by immunoSEQ multiplex PCR, and TCRdb holds only the in-frame ones, with some missing. This sample includes tens of thousands of clones with no singletons; its ten biggest clones take up about 5.7%. The source material was peripheral blood mononuclear cells. Every receptor here comes from a person aged 18 to 70 in good health.

This clone was picked up many times. The read stops 3 residues short of the end of the CDR3; the missing end is completed from the germline J gene. The rearrangement uses TRBV7-6 and TRBJ2-1, with 14 bases lining up with TRBD2. V lost 1 base and J lost 8; bases outside the gene matches: 4. Looked up from germline, CDR1 is SGHVS and CDR2 is FNYEAQ. This CDR3 is 16 amino acids long. The sequenced part of the CDR3 DNA is TGTGCCAGCAGCTTAGGGACTAGCGGGAGGTCTTATGAG. Translation gives CASSLGTSGRSYE. The whole CDR3 protein reads CASSLGTSGRSYEQFF.

This clone came up many times. Coverage ceases 3 residues before the CDR3 finishes, and the germline J gene fills in the end. The chain carries TRBV20-1 and TRBJ2-1, with a possible D match to TRBD2 (6 bases). The CDR3 is 16 residues long. V lost 3 bases to trimming and J lost 7 bases, with 22 bases between them. Germline CDR1 and CDR2: DFQATT and SNEGSKA (reference sequence). The CDR3 protein is CSASPTRLAWGNEQFF. Partial CDR3 DNA: TGCAGTGCTAGCCCCACCCGGCTAGCGTGGGGGAATGAG.

The sequenced CDR3 bases are TGTGCCAGCACCCGCCGGGGGGAGCGGCAATTATCCTACGAG. This translates into CASTRRGERQLSYE. The CDR3 in its entirety is CASTRRGERQLSYEQYF. The chain uses TRBV7-8 and TRBJ2-7, with 7 nucleotides matching TRBD2. Read sequence stops 3 residues before the CDR3 end, and the germline J gene provides the missing end. J was trimmed by 1 base and V by 7 bases; bases with no gene match: 16. Looked up from germline, CDR1 is SGHVS and CDR2 is FQNEAQ. This CDR3 comprises 17 residues.

Ten or more counts support this clone. The sequence runs out 3 residues before the end of the CDR3; the remainder is reconstructed from the germline J gene. V and J are TRBV19 and TRBJ2-1, with 11 bases matching TRBD2. With 5 bases clipped from V and 3 bases from J, the junction kept 3 bases outside the gene matches. This CDR3 is built from 15 residues. Looked up from germline, CDR1 is LNHDA and CDR2 is SQIVND (reference sequence). The CDR3: CASSSSGRSYNEQFF. The CDR3 DNA, read in part, is TGTGCCAGTAGTTCTAGCGGGAGGAGCTACAATGAG. The whole variable domain, remainder taken from reference TRBV19 and TRBJ2-1, is DGGITQSPKYLFRKEGQNVTLSCEQNLNHDAMYWYRQDPGQGLRLIYYSQIVNDFQKGDIAEGYSVSREKKESFPLTVTSAQKNPTAFYLCASSSSGRSYNEQFFGPGTRLTVL.

This clone came up many times. The read halts 3 residues ahead of the CDR3 end, with the missing end drawn from the germline J gene. The chain joins TRBV30 to TRBJ1-4; 7 positions match TRBD1. The CDR3 is 14 residues long. Germline lookup yields CDR1 GTSNPN and CDR2 SVGIG (reference sequence). V was clipped by 4 bases and J by 8 bases; unmatched bases: 10. The CDR3 bases that were read are TGTGCCTGGACAAGGACAGGTGACGGGGAAAAA. It encodes CAWTRTGDGEK. The whole CDR3 protein reads CAWTRTGDGEKLFF.

In its sample, this clone was seen a few times. Read data end 3 residues before the CDR3 end; the end is taken from the germline J gene. The chain couples TRBV7-9 to TRBJ1-6; maybe TRBD1 (5 bases). CDR1 is SEHNR, CDR2 FQNEAQ, per germline (reference sequence). This CDR3 is built from 15 residues. The germline V and J ends were trimmed by 5 bases and 6 bases, with 14 bases remaining between them. The CDR3 DNA, read in part, is TGTGCCAGCAGCCCGGCCGTCGGGGGTAATTCACCC. Translation: CASSPAVGGNSP. Given in full, the CDR3 is CASSPAVGGNSPLHF.

In its sample, this clone was seen many times. Read sequence stops 3 residues before the CDR3 end, and the germline J gene provides the missing end. The V call is TRBV18, the J call TRBJ1-1, with 8 bases identical to TRBD1. CDR3 length: 15 residues. Germline CDR1 KGHSH, CDR2 LQKENI. The CDR3 sequence: CASSPTIGQGQEAFF. CDR3 bases read: TGTGCCAGCTCACCAACTATCGGACAGGGACAGGAA.

The sample holds many counts of this clone. The sequence runs out 3 residues before the end of the CDR3; the remainder is reconstructed from the germline J gene. The chain recombines TRBV19 with TRBJ1-6; TRBD1 is a possible D gene (6 bases). The CDR3 has 15 residues. CDR1 is LNHDA, CDR2 SQIVND, per germline (reference sequence). Trimming stripped 5 bases from V and 8 bases from J, with 16 bases between. This CDR3 is CASSFARTADSPLHF. The DNA read from the CDR3 is TGTGCCAGTAGTTTCGCCCGGACAGCTGATTCACCC.

This clone was detected many times. The sequence runs out 3 residues before the end of the CDR3; the remainder is reconstructed from the germline J gene. This sequence joins TRBV2 and TRBJ2-6; 7 bases match TRBD1. The CDR3 extends over 17 amino acids. Trimming at V came to 7 bases and at J to 1 base, leaving 10 bases not matched to a gene. Germline CDR1 and CDR2: SNHLY and FYNNEI. This CDR3 is CASIPLQGISGANVLTF. The sequenced part of the CDR3 DNA is TGTGCCAGCATCCCTCTACAGGGGATTTCTGGGGCCAACGTC.

This clone was seen repeatedly, ten times or more. The read finishes 3 residues shy of the CDR3 end, and the germline J gene is used to complete it. The rearrangement links TRBV7-9 to TRBJ1-2, with TRBD1 as a possible D gene (6 bases). Trimming shortened V by 5 bases and J by 4 bases, and 14 bases separated the two germline ends. The CDR3 extends over 14 amino acids. Germline CDR1 and CDR2: SEHNR and FQNEAQ (reference sequence). The CDR3 bases that were read are TGTGCCAGCAGCCAAGATACAGGGATCTATGGC. It translates to CASSQDTGIYG. The full CDR3 protein reads CASSQDTGIYGYTF.

This clone came up many times. Read data end 3 residues before the CDR3 end; the end is taken from the germline J gene. J is TRBJ1-1 and V is TRBV20-1; D might be TRBD1 (6 bases). V gave up 3 bases and J gave up 4 bases, with 12 bases separating them. Germline CDR1 and CDR2: DFQATT and SNEGSKA (reference sequence). This CDR3 comprises 13 residues. CDR3 DNA, as far as it was read: TGCAGTGCTAGGGGCAGGGGAACCACTGAA. Protein product: CSARGRGTTE. The full CDR3 reads CSARGRGTTEAFF.

On this clone: Read coverage stops 3 residues before the CDR3 terminus; the germline J gene supplies the remainder. This rearrangement joins TRBV2 to TRBJ1-1; the match to TRBD1 covers 9 bases. The CDR3 spans 14 residues. Germline lookup yields CDR1 SNHLY and CDR2 FYNNEI. After removal of 6 bases from V and 6 bases from J, the junction contained 8 bases not matched to a gene. Here the CDR3 reads CASSRTGDFPEAFF. The sequenced CDR3 bases are TGTGCCAGCAGCAGGACAGGGGATTTCCCTGAA.

The sample holds many counts of this clone. The read ends 3 residues shy of where the CDR3 ends; the end is completed using the germline J gene. The chain links TRBV14 to TRBJ1-4, with TRBD1 matching 8 bases. Germline V gene sequence: CDR1 SGHDN, CDR2 FVKESK. CDR3 length equals 16 residues. V was clipped by 3 bases and J by 4 bases; unmatched bases: 7. CDR3 region: CASSHTRDRLNEKLFF. CDR3 DNA (partial): TGTGCCAGCAGCCATACTCGGGACAGGCTTAATGAAAAA.

This clone was seen many times. Read coverage stops 3 residues before the CDR3 terminus; the germline J gene supplies the remainder. The rearrangement joins TRBV30 to TRBJ1-1; perhaps TRBD1 as D (5 bases). The V gene's germline CDR1 is GTSNPN and CDR2 SVGIG (reference sequence). This CDR3 has 12 amino acids. CDR3 loop: CAWSVSARVAFF. CDR3 bases read: TGTGCCTGGAGTGTATCCGCCAGGGTG. Supplemented by reference TRBV30 and TRBJ1-1, the full variable domain reads SQTIHQWPATLVQPVGSPLSLECTVEGTSNPNLYWYRQAAGRGLQLLFYSVGIGQISSEVPQNLSASRPQDRQFILSSKKLLLSDSGFYLCAWSVSARVAFFGQGTRLTVV.

This clone appeared many times. Sequencing ends 3 residues short of the CDR3 end; the germline J gene provides the rest. This chain connects TRBV29-1 to TRBJ2-2; unclear D gene. There are 16 residues in the CDR3. V was trimmed by 2 bases and J by 6 bases, leaving 19 bases between them. In germline, CDR1 is SQVTM, CDR2 ANQGSEA. CDR3 DNA, as far as it was read: TGCAGCGTTGAACAGGAAGGATCTAACGGTTCCGGGGAG. It encodes CSVEQEGSNGSGE. The full CDR3 is CSVEQEGSNGSGELFF.

This clone appeared many times. The CDR3 extends 3 residues past the end of the read, so its final part is completed from the germline J gene. The J gene is TRBJ1-4, the V gene TRBV20-1; a weak D match, TRBD1 (5 bases). Germline assignment: CDR1 DFQATT and CDR2 SNEGSKA (reference sequence). Trimming pared 5 bases from V and 8 bases from J, leaving 12 bases between. CDR3 length equals 12 residues. Partial CDR3 DNA: TGCAGTGCTTTTGGGGCGGACGAAAAA. It translates to CSAFGADEK. The complete CDR3 reads CSAFGADEKLFF.

In its sample, this clone was seen many times. The CDR3 extends 3 residues past the end of the read, so its final part is completed from the germline J gene. The genes are TRBV14 and TRBJ2-3; TRBD2 is a possible D gene (6 bases). The CDR3 totals 15 residues. Germline assignment: CDR1 SGHDN and CDR2 FVKESK. V dropped 1 base and J dropped 5 bases, with 13 bases sitting between them. This CDR3 is CASSQVSGAGDTQYF. The sequenced CDR3 bases are TGTGCCAGCAGCCAAGTTAGCGGCGCGGGAGATACG.

This clone was picked up many times. The read is 3 residues too short to cover the CDR3 end, so that end is filled in from the germline J gene. This chain connects TRBV5-4 to TRBJ2-5, with 8 bases lining up with TRBD2. In germline, CDR1 is SGHNT, CDR2 YYREEE (reference sequence). After removal of 4 bases from V and 1 base from J, the junction contained 6 bases not matched to a gene. The CDR3 sequence is 15 residues long. CDR3 bases read: TGTGCCAGCAGCCGTAGCGGGATAGGCCAAGAGACC. This encodes CASSRSGIGQET. The CDR3 as a whole reads CASSRSGIGQETQYF.

This clone was seen at least ten times. The read comes to an end 3 residues before the CDR3 does, leaving the germline J gene to fill in the end. The chain couples TRBV20-1 to TRBJ1-5; no clear D. The CDR3 runs 13 residues. Germline CDR1 and CDR2: DFQATT and SNEGSKA (reference sequence). The V end lost 3 bases, the J end lost 3 bases, and 9 bases lay between the germline ends. The CDR3 bases that were read are TGCAGTGCTAGGCGAGGGTCCAATCAGCCC. This encodes CSARRGSNQP. The whole CDR3 protein reads CSARRGSNQPQHF.

This clone was counted ten times or more. From the germline J gene comes the end of the CDR3, since the read stops 3 residues before it. The J gene is TRBJ1-4, the V gene TRBV5-1; 8 positions match TRBD1. In germline, CDR1 is SGHRS, CDR2 YFSETQ. The V gene end was trimmed by 0 bases and the J gene end by 5 bases; junction bases not matched to a gene: 12. CDR3 length: 18 residues. The CDR3 sequence is CASSLALQGAEGNEKLFF. The covered CDR3 bases are TGCGCCAGCAGCTTGGCACTCCAGGGGGCAGAGGGAAATGAAAAA.

This clone was picked up many times. The read ends 3 residues shy of where the CDR3 ends; the end is completed using the germline J gene. The V gene is TRBV6-1, the J gene TRBJ1-1; D is ambiguous. Between the trimmed V and J ends, which lost 1 base and 1 base, there was a span of 4 bases. The CDR3 has 13 residues. The germline V gene encodes CDR1 MNHNS and CDR2 SASEGT. The CDR3: CASSEDQNTEAFF. Partial CDR3 DNA: TGTGCCAGCAGTGAAGATCAGAACACTGAA.

This clone was seen ten or more times. The read comes to an end 3 residues before the CDR3 does, leaving the germline J gene to fill in the end. V usage is TRBV6-2 or TRBV6-3 and J usage is TRBJ1-2; the D is unclear. The CDR3 has 11 amino acids. Germline loops: CDR1 MNHEY, CDR2 SVGEGT. The CDR3 reads CASSYARGYTF. The part of the CDR3 DNA that was read is TGTGCCAGCAGTTACGCTAGAGGC.